The rows below give T cell receptor beta chains drawn from one sample of a study of CD8+CD57+ T cells in acquired aplastic anemia. TCRdb re-analysed the reads in MiXCR, keeping a single row per CDR3 protein. The sample comprises approximately 130,000 distinct CDR3 sequences, approximately 61% of which are singletons, and approximately 28% rests with the top ten. Sequences were obtained from sorted CD4+, CD8+, or CD8+CD57+ T cells (not recorded which) from PBMCs. These receptors were taken from a human donor with aplastic anemia. CDR3s include the opening cysteine and the closing phenylalanine or tryptophan. D genes are given only for firm matches. A clone size is listed for some rows: how often the clone was seen (once, few, many), or a class if it is expanded.

cdr3_nt	cdr3_aa	clone_size	d_call	j_call	v_call
TGTGCCAGTAGTATTATGCCCCAGAACACTGAAGCTTTCTTT	CASSIMPQNTEAFF	many	.	TRBJ1-1	TRBV19
TGTGCCAGCAGTCCTCGGGGTTCCTACGAGCAGTACTTC	CASSPRGSYEQYF	many	.	TRBJ2-7	TRBV11-3
TGTGCCAGTAGTACAAAATACTACGGGGAGCTGTTTTTT	CASSTKYYGELFF	once	.	TRBJ2-2	TRBV19
TGCGCCAGCACCATTGGCCGCATTTTGGGGGACAATGAGCAGTTCTTC	CASTIGRILGDNEQFF	.	.	TRBJ2-1	TRBV5-1
TGTGCCAGTAGTCAGGAGTCCAACGCTGAAGCTTTCTTT	CASSQESNAEAFF	.	.	TRBJ1-1	TRBV19
TGTGCCAGTAGTCCAAGGACAGGGCACACTGAAGCTTTCTTT	CASSPRTGHTEAFF	many	TRBD1	TRBJ1-1	TRBV19
TGTGCCAGCATCGTTGGGGCAGGTGGAGGGGAGACCCAGTACTTC	CASIVGAGGGETQYF	.	.	TRBJ2-5	TRBV2
TGTGCCACGAGATTGAGCACTGAAGCTTTCTTT	CATRLSTEAFF	many	.	TRBJ1-1	TRBV12-3/TRBV12-4
TGCAGTACCACGCCTAGGGGCGGTAATCAGCCCCAGCATTTT	CSTTPRGGNQPQHF	many	.	TRBJ1-5	TRBV20-1
TGTGCCAGTAGTATCGGTTTGGGCACTGAAGCTTTCTTT	CASSIGLGTEAFF	few	.	TRBJ1-1	TRBV19
TGCAGTGCTAGCGACCGACTAGCTGGTGAGACCCAGTACTTC	CSASDRLAGETQYF	.	TRBD2	TRBJ2-5	TRBV20-1
TGTGCCACCAGTGATTCAGGGTATAATTCACCCCTCCACTTT	CATSDSGYNSPLHF	few	.	TRBJ1-6	TRBV24-1
TGTGCCAGTAGTTTAGGACAGCACTACGAGCAGTACTTC	CASSLGQHYEQYF	few	.	TRBJ2-7	TRBV19
TGTGCCAGTAGTCGGCCCCAGAGCAATCAGCCCCAGCATTTT	CASSRPQSNQPQHF	many	.	TRBJ1-5	TRBV19